This record concerns one T cell receptor (beta chain) sequence. Its antigen is not known. These data are taken from a study of vaccination and CD4 T cells after COVID-19. On the study more broadly: Nasal swab PCR had detected SARS-CoV-2 in convalescent patients, several mild and one severe. Post-COVID draws followed diagnosis by a median roughly 100 days (range 35 to 161). Cellular stimulation was performed using overlapping spike peptides derived from SARS-CoV-2, HCoV-NL63, HCoV-OC43 and HCoV-229E.

Cultured CD4+ T cell DNA underwent sequencing with the Oncomine TCR Beta short-read assay. TCRdb processed the PCR reads anew with MiXCR; each CDR3 protein has one entry. In the table there are 20,000 to 25,000 distinct CDR3 sequences, 35% to 55% of which are singletons. Documented treatment: approximately 9-day PBMC culture with coronavirus spike peptide pools or control peptides (ViraFEST assay). Overall study findings and caveats: Spike mono-reactivity applied to 304 of 307 vaccine-specific clones detected in convalescent patients.

Losses at the gene ends were 7 bases for V and 6 bases for J; bases not matched to a gene: 4. The length of the CDR3 is 13 residues. CDR1 is SGHAT and CDR2 is FQNNGV in the germline V gene. The chain has TRBV11-2 and TRBJ2-1, with 9 bases identical to TRBD1. Sequencing input: CD4+ T cells from blood, cultured in vitro. This TCR came from a human donor who had recovered from COVID-19. Written as DNA, the CDR3 is TGTGCCAGCACCCAGACAGGGGGCAATGAGCAGTTCTTC. Protein product: CASTQTGGNEQFF.